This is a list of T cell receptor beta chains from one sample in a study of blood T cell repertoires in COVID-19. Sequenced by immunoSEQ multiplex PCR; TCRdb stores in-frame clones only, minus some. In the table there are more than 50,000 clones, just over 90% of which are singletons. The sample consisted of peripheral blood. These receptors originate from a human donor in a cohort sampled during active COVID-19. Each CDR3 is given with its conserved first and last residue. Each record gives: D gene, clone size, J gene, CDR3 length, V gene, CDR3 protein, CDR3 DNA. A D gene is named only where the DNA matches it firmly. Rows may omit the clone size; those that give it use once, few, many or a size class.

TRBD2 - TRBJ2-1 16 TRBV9 CASSFRTSGRYNEQFF TGTGCCAGCAGCTTCCGGACTAGCGGGAGGTACAATGAGCAGTTCTTC
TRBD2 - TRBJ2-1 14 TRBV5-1 CASSLGSGRIEQFF TGCGCCAGCAGCTTGGGTAGCGGGAGGATTGAGCAGTTCTTC
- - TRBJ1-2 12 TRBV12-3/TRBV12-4 CASSSGPYGYTF TGTGCCAGCAGTTCAGGGCCGTATGGCTACACCTTC
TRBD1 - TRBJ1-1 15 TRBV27 CASSLSGQGATEAFF TGTGCCAGCAGTTTATCGGGGCAGGGGGCTACTGAAGCTTTCTTT
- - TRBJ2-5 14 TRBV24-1 CATSGLGSGETQYF TGTGCCACCAGTGGATTAGGGAGCGGAGAGACCCAGTACTTC
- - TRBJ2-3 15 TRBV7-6 CASSSTGVGTDTQYF TGTGCCAGCAGTTCCACAGGTGTAGGCACAGATACGCAGTATTTT
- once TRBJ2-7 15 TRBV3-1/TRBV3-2 CASSQGLASSYEQYF TGTGCCAGCAGCCAAGGTCTAGCGAGCTCCTACGAGCAGTACTTC
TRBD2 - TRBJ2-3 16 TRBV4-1 CASSPWTSGRPDTQYF TGCGCCAGCAGCCCGTGGACTAGCGGGAGGCCAGATACGCAGTATTTT
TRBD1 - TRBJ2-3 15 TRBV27 CASSVPGQETDTQYF TGTGCCAGCAGTGTCCCGGGACAGGAAACAGATACGCAGTATTTT
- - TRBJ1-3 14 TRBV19 CASSTQGYGNTIYF TGTGCCAGTAGTACACAGGGATATGGAAACACCATATATTTT
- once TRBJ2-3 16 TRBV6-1 CASSEVRRAGTDTQYF TGTGCCAGCAGTGAGGTGCGGAGGGCGGGCACAGATACGCAGTATTTT
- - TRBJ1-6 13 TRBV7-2 CASRRSEVSPLHF TGTGCCAGCAGACGGTCGGAGGTCTCACCCCTCCACTTT
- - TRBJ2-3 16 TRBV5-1 CASSLVSGSSTDTQYF TGCGCCAGCAGCTTAGTTAGCGGATCTAGCACAGATACGCAGTATTTT
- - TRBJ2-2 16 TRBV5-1 CASSWGNRETTGELFF TGCGCCAGCAGCTGGGGGAACAGGGAGACCACCGGGGAGCTGTTTTTT
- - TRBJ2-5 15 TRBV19 CASSIYQGPQETQYF TGTGCCAGTAGTATCTACCAGGGCCCCCAAGAGACCCAGTACTTC
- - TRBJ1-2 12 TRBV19 CASSITVTNYTF TGTGCCAGTAGTATTACAGTGACTAACTACACCTTC
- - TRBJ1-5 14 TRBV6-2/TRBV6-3 CASSYLGAGQPQHF TGTGCCAGCAGTTACTTGGGGGCAGGACAGCCCCAGCATTTT
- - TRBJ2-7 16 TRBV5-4 CASSWGVSQKPYEQYF TGTGCCAGCAGCTGGGGGGTCTCGCAAAAACCCTACGAGCAGTACTTC
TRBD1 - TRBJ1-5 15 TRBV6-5 CASSPGQGSNQPQHF TGTGCCAGCAGTCCGGGACAGGGTAGCAATCAGCCCCAGCATTTT
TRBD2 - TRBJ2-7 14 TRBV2 CASSVLADSYEQYF TGTGCCAGCAGTGTTCTAGCGGACTCCTACGAGCAGTACTTC
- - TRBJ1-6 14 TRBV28 CASSWQNLNSPLHF TGTGCCAGCAGTTGGCAGAATCTTAATTCACCCCTCCACTTT
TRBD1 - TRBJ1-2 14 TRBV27 CASSPGTGYYGYTF TGTGCCAGCAGTCCGGGGACAGGGTACTATGGCTACACCTTC
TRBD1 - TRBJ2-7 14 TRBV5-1 CASSSDRGIYEQYF TGCGCCAGCAGCTCGGACAGGGGAATTTACGAGCAGTACTTC
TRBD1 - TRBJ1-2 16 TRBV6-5 CASSSSSGQGGSRYTF TGTGCCAGCAGTTCGTCCTCGGGACAGGGTGGATCTCGCTACACCTTC
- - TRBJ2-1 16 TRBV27 CASSGFLLGSHNEQFF TGTGCCAGCAGTGGATTTCTACTAGGTTCCCACAATGAGCAGTTCTTC
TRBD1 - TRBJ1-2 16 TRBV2 CASRGQVLGAGHGYTF TGTGCCAGCAGGGGACAGGTTCTAGGCGCGGGGCATGGCTACACCTTC
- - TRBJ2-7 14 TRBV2 CASTETPQGYEQYF TGTGCCAGCACCGAGACGCCCCAGGGGTACGAGCAGTACTTC
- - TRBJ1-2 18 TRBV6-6 CASSRRPTDGNFNYGYTF TGTGCCAGCAGCCGACGCCCCACCGACGGGAACTTTAACTATGGCTACACCTTC
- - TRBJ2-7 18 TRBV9 CASSASRGSGTRRHEQYF TGTGCCAGCAGCGCGTCCCGGGGTTCCGGGACAAGGCGGCACGAGCAGTACTTC
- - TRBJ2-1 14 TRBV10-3 CAISEGGGTNEQFF TGTGCCATCAGTGAGGGGGGAGGCACGAATGAGCAGTTCTTC
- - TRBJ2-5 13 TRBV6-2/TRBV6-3 CASSRTAQETQYF TGTGCCAGCAGTCGGACAGCCCAAGAGACCCAGTACTTC
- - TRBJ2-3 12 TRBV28 CASSRGSDTQYF TGTGCCAGCAGTCGGGGGTCTGATACGCAGTATTTT
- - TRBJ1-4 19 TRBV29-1 CSVEMERVGGRADNEKLFF TGCAGCGTTGAGATGGAGAGGGTAGGGGGGAGGGCGGATAATGAAAAACTGTTTTTT